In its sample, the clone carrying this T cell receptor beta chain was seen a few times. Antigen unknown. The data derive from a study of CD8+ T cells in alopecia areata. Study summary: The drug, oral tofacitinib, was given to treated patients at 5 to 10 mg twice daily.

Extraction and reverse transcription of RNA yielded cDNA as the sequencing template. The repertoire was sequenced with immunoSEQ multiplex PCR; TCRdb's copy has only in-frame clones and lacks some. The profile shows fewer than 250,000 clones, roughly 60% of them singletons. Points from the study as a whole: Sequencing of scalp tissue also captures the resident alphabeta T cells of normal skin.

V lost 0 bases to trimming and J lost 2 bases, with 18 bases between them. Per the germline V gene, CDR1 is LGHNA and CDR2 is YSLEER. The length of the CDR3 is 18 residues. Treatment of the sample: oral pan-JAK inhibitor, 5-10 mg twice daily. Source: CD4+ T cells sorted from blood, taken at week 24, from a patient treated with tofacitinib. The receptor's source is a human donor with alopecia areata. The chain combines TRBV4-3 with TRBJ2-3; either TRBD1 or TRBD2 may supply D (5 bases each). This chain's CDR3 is CASSQDGFEGSSTDTQYF. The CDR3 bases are TGCGCCAGCAGCCAAGACGGGTTTGAGGGGTCTTCCACAGATACGCAGTATTTT.